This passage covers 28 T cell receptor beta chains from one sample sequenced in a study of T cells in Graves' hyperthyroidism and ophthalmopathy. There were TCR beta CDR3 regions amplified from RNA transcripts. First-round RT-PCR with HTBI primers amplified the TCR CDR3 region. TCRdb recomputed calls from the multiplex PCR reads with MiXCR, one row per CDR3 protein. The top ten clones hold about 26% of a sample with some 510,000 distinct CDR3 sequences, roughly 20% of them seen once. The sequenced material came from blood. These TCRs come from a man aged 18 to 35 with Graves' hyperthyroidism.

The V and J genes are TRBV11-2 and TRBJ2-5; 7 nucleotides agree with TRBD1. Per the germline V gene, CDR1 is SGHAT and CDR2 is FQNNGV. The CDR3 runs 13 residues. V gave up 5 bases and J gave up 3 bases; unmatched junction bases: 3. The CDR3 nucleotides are TGTGCCAGCAGCCGACAGGGTAAAGAGACCCAGTACTTC. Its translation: CASSRQGKETQYF.

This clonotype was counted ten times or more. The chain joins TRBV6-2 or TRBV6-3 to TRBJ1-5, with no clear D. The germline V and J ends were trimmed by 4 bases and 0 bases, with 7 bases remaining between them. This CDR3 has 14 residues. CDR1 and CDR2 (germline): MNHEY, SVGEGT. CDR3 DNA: TGTGCCAGCAGTTCCAGGAATAGCAATCAGCCCCAGCATTTT. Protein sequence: CASSSRNSNQPQHF.

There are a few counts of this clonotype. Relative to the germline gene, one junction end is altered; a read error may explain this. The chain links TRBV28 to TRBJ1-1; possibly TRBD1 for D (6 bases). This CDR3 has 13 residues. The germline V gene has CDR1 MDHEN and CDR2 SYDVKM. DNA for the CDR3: TGTGCCTCCTTAGCGGGGGCAAACACTGAAGCTTGCTTT. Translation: CASLAGANTEACF. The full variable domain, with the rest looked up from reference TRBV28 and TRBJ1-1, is DVKVTQSSRYLVKRTGEKVFLECVQDMDHENMFWYRQDPGLGLRLIYFSYDVKMKEKGDIPEGYSVSREKKERFSLILESASTNQTSMYLCASLAGANTEACFGQGTRLTVV.

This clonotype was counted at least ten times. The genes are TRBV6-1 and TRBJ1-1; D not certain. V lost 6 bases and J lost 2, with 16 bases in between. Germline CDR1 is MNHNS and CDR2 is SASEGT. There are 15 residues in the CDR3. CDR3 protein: CASSEPGWVNTEAFF. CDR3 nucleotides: TGTGCCAGCAGCGAACCAGGCTGGGTAAACACTGAAGCTTTCTTT.

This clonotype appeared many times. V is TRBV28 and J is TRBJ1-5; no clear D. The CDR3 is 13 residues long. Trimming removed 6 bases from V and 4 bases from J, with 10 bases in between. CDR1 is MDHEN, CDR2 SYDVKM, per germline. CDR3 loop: CASRPTENQPQHF. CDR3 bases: TGTGCCAGCAGACCTACAGAGAATCAGCCCCAGCATTTT.

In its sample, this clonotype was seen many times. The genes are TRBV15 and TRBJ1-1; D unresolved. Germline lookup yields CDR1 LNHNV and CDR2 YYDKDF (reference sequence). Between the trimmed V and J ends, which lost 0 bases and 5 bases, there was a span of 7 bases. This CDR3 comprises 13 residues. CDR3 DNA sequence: TGTGCCACCAGCAGAGAGGTGAGGACTGAAGCTTTCTTT. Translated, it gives CATSREVRTEAFF.

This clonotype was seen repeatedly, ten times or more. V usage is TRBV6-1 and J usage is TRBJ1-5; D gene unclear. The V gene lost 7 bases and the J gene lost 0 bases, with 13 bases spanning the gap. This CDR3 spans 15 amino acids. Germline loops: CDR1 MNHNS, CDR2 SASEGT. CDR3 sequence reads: CASKQNFYSNQPQHF. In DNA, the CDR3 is TGTGCCAGCAAGCAGAATTTTTATAGCAATCAGCCCCAGCATTTT.

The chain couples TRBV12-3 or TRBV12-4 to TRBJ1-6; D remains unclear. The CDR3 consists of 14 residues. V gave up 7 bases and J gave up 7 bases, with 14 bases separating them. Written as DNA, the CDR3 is TGTGCCAGCAACCAGGACGGATGGAATTCACCCCTCCACTTT. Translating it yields CASNQDGWNSPLHF.

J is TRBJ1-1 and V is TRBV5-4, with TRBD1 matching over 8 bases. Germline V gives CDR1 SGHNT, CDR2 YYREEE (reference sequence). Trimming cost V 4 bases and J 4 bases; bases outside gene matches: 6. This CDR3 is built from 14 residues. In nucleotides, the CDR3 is TGTGCCAGCAGCCGACAGGGGCGCGGCACTGAAGCTTTCTTT. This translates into CASSRQGRGTEAFF.

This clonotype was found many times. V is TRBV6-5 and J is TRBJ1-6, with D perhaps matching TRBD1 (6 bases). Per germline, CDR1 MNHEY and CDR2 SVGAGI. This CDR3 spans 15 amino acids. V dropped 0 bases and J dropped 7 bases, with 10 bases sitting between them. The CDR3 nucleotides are TGTGCCAGCAGTTACTCGAACAGGGTAAATTCACCCCTCCACTTT. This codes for CASSYSNRVNSPLHF.

DNA for the CDR3: TGCAGCGTTGACAGGCAGAACACTGAAGCTTTCTTT. Protein product: CSVDRQNTEAFF. V usage is TRBV29-1 and J usage is TRBJ1-1, with D unclear. The V gene's germline CDR1 is SQVTM and CDR2 ANQGSEA. The germline V and J ends were trimmed by 3 bases and 1 base, with 6 bases remaining between them. This CDR3 contains 12 residues.

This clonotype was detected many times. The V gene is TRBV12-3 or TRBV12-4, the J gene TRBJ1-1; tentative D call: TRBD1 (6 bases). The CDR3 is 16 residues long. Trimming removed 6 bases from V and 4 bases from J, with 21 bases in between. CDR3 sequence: CASSSTPGGVGTEAFF. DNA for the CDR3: TGTGCCAGCAGCTCGACTCCTGGGGGCGTCGGCACTGAAGCTTTCTTT.

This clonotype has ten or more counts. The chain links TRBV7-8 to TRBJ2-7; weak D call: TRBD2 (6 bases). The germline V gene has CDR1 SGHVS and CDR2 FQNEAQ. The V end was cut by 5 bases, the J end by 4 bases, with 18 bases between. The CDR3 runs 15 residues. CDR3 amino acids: CASSPVGSGGYEQYF. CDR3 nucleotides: TGTGCCAGCAGCCCCGTGGGTAGCGGAGGATACGAGCAGTACTTC.

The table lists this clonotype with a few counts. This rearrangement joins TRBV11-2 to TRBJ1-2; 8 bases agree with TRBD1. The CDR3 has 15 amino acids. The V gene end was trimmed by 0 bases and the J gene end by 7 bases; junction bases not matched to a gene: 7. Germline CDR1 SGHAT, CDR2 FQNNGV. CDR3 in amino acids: CASSLEQGARFGYTF. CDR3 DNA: TGTGCCAGCAGCTTAGAGCAGGGGGCGCGATTTGGCTACACCTTC.

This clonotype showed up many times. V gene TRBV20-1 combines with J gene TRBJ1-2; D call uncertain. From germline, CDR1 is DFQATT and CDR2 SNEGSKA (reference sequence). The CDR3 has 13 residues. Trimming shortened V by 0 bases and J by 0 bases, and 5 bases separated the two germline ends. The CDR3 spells CSARENTNYGYTF. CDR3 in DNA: TGCAGTGCTAGAGAAAACACTAACTATGGCTACACCTTC.

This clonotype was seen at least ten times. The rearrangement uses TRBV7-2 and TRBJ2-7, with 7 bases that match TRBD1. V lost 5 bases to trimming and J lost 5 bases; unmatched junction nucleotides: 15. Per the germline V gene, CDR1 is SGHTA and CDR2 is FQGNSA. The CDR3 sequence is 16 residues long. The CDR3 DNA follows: TGTGCCAGCAGCCCCTTCCTCAGGGGGTTTTACGACGAGCAGTACTTC. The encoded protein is CASSPFLRGFYDEQYF. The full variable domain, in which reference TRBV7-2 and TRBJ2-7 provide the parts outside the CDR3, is GAGVSQSPSNKVTEKGKDVELRCDPISGHTALYWYRQSLGQGLEFLIYFQGNSAPDKSGLPSDRFSAERTGGSVSTLTIQRTQQEDSAVYLCASSPFLRGFYDEQYFGPGTRLTVT.

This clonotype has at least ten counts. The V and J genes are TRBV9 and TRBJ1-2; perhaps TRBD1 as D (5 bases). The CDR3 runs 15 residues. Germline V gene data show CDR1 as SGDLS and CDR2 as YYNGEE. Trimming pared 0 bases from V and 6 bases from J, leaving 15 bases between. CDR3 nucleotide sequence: TGTGCCAGCAGCGTAGGACTGGGACGGGAGGATGGCTACACCTTC. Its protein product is CASSVGLGREDGYTF.

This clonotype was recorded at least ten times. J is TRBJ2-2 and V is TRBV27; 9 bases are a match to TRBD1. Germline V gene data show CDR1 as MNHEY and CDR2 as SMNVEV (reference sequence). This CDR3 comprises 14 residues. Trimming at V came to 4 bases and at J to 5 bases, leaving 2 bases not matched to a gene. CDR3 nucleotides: TGTGCCAGCAGTTGGGACAGGGCAACCGGGGAGCTGTTTTTT. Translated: CASSWDRATGELFF.

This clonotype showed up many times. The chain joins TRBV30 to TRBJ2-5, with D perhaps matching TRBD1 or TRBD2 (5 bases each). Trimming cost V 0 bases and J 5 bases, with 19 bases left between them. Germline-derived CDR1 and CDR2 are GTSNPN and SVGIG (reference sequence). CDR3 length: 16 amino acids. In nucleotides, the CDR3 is TGTGCCTGGAGTGTACTTCGGGGTAGGGGCAGGGAGACCCAGTACTTC. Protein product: CAWSVLRGRGRETQYF.

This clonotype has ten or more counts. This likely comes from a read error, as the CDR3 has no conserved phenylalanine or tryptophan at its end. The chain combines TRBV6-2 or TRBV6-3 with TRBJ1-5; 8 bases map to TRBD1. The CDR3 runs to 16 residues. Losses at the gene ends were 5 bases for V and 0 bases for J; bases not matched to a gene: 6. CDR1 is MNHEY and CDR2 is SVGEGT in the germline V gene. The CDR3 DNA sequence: TGTGCCAGCAGTGTCCGGACAGGGAATAGCAATCAGCCCCAGCATTCT. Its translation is CASSVRTGNSNQPQHS.

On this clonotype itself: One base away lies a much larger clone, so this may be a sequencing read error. The CDR3 spells CASSLTAGGAHTEAFF. The CDR3 region has the DNA TGTGCCAGCAGCTTAACGGCAGGGGGCGCGCACACTGAAGCTTTCTTT. The chain links TRBV7-2 to TRBJ1-1, with 8 bases aligning to TRBD1. The germline V gene has CDR1 SGHTA and CDR2 FQGNSA. There are 16 residues in the CDR3. Trimming at V came to 2 bases and at J to 3 bases, leaving 8 bases not matched to a gene.

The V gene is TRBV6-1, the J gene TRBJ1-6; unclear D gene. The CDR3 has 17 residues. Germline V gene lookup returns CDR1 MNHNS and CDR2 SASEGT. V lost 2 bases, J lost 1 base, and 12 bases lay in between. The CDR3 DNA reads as TGTGCCAGCAGTGAAACGTTCATGACATCCTATAATTCACCCCTCCACTTT. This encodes CASSETFMTSYNSPLHF.

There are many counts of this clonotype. Written as DNA, the CDR3 is TGTGCCAGCACTGACAGGGGATACGAGCAGTACTTC. This encodes CASTDRGYEQYF. This chain connects TRBV25-1 to TRBJ2-7; TRBD1 agrees at 8 bases. Germline loops: CDR1 MGHDK, CDR2 SYGVNS. The CDR3 totals 12 residues. Losses at the gene ends were 7 bases for V and 4 bases for J; bases not matched to a gene: 3.

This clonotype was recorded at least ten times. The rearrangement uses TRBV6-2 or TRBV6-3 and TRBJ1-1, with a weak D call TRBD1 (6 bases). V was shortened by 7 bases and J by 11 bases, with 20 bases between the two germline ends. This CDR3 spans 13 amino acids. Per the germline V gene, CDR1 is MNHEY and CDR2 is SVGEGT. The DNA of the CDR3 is TGTGCCAGCACGAACCCCCATCAGGGGATGGCTTTCTTT. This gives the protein CASTNPHQGMAFF.

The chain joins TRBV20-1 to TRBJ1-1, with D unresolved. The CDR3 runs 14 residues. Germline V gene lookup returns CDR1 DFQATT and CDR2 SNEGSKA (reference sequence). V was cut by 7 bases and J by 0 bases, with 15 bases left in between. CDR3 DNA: TGCAGTGTTCCACCCATGACGATGAACACTGAAGCTTTCTTT. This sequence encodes CSVPPMTMNTEAFF.

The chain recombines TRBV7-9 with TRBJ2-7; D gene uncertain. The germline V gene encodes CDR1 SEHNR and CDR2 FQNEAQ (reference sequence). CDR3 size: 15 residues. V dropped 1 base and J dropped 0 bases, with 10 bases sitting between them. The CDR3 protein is CASSLGITDSYEQYF. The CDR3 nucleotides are TGTGCCAGCAGCTTAGGAATCACGGACTCCTACGAGCAGTACTTC.

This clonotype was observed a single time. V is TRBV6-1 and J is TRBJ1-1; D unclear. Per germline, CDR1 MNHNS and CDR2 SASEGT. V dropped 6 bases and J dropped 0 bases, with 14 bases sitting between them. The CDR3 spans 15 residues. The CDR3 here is CASSPNQNMNTEAFF. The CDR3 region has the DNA TGTGCCAGCAGCCCTAACCAGAATATGAACACTGAAGCTTTCTTT.

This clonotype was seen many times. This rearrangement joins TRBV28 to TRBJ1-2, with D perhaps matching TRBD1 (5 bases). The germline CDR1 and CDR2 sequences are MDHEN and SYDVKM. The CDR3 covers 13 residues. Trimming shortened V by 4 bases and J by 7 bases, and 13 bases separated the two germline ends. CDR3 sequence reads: CASSSLGEAGYTF. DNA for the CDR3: TGTGCCAGCAGTTCCCTAGGGGAGGCTGGCTACACCTTC.